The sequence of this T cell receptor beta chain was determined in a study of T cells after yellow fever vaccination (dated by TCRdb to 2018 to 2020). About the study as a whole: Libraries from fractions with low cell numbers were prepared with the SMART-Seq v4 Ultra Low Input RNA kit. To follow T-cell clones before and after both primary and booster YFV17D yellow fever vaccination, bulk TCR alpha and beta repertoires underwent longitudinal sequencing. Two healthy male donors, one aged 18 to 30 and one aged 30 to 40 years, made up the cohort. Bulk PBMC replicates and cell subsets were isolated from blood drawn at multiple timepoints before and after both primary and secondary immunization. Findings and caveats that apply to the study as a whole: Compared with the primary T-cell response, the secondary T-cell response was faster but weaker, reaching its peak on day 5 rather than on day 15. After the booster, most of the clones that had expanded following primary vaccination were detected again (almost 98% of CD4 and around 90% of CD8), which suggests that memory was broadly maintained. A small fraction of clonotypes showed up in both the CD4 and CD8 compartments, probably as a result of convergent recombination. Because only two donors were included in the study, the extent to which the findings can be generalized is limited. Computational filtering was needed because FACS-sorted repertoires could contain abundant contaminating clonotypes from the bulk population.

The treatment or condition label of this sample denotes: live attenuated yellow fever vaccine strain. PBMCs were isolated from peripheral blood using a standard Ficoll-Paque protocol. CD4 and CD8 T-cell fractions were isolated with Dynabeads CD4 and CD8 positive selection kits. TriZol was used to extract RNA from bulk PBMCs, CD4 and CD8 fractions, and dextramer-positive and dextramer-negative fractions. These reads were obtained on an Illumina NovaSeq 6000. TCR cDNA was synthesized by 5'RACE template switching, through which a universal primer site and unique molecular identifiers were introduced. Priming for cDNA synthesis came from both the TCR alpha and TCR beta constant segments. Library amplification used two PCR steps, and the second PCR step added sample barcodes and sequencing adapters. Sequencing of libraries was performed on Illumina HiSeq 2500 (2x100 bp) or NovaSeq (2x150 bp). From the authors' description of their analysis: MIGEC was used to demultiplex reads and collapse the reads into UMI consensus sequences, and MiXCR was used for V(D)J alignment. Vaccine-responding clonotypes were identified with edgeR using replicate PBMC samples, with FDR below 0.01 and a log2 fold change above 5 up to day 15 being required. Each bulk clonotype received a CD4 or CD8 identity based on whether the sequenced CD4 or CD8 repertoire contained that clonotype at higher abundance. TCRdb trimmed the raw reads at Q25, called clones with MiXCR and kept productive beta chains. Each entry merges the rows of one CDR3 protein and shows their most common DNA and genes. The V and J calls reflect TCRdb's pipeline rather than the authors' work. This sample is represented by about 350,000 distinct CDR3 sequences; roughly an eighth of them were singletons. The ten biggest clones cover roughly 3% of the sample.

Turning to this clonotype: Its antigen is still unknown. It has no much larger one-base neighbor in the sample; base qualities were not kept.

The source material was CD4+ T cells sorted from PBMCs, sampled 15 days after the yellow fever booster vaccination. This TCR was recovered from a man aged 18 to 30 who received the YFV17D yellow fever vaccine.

The encoded CDR3 is CASSSDGLLNTEAFF. The DNA sequence is TGCGCCAGCAGCTCCGACGGATTGTTGAACACTGAAGCTTTCTTT. The chain was built from TRBV5-1 and TRBJ1-1; the D gene cannot be named for sure. There are 15 amino acids in the CDR3, from cysteine to phenylalanine inclusive. The sequence is cut down to CDR3 DNA, 45 bases in frame from base 1. V is clipped by 3 bases and J by 0 bases, and the sequence between their germline boundaries is 12 bases long. The germline V gene gives CDR1 as SGHRS and CDR2 as YFSETQ.